This T cell receptor beta chain originates from a study of tumor-infiltrating lymphocytes in primary liver carcinoma. This CDR3 spans 15 amino acids. CDR1 and CDR2 (germline): MGHRA, YSYEKL. Starting from approximately 470 ng of total RNA, TCR beta cDNA was produced with a primer in the constant region. What produced the TCR beta libraries was three nested multiplex PCR rounds using slightly modified ARM-PCR. For 10 cycles apiece, the opening two PCR rounds ran with TRBV1-TRBV30 forward primers and a C-beta reverse primer. TCRdb recomputed calls from the multiplex PCR reads with MiXCR, one row per CDR3 protein. Among almost 55,000 distinct CDR3 sequences listed, about 80% were seen once. Taking about 18-32 mg of unsorted bulk tissue, the authors co-extracted RNA and DNA.

The chain links TRBV4-1 to TRBJ2-1; D possibly matches TRBD1 or TRBD2 (5 bases each). Sequencing used liver tumor tissue from sampling region 2. Subset indicated: tumor region T2, inferior pole. This receptor was identified in a man aged 35 to 55 with primary liver carcinoma and hepatitis B virus infection. CDR3 protein: CANSQVSSSSGEQFF. DNA for the CDR3: TGCGCTAACAGTCAAGTTTCTAGCAGCTCAGGGGAGCAGTTCTTC.